This T cell receptor beta chain was sequenced during a study of T cells in women clearing cervical HPV infection. About the study: Blood came at first lesion visit for cases, post-clearance for controls.

V shed 1 base and J shed 3 bases, with 14 bases lying between them. Germline CDR1 SGHRS, CDR2 YFSETQ. CDR3 length equals 15 residues. Broader study findings: Effector/memory and HPV-specific T cells were not isolated, and association timing is unknown. Repertoire richness, not evenness, was significantly elevated in CIN3+ cases versus controls. Richness differences could reflect unmeasured T-cell content per sample.

Assay used: immunoSEQ multiplex PCR; TCRdb lists only in-frame clones, some missing. The sample shows tens of thousands of clones, and more than 6% sits with its ten largest clones. Turning to this clone: Its specificity is unknown. Read sequence stops 3 residues before the CDR3 end, and the germline J gene provides the missing end.

The receptor's source is a woman between 18 and 70 years old with a cervical HPV16 infection that either progressed to CIN3+ or cleared (not recorded which). Sequencing used blood buffy coat. This chain uses TRBV5-1 with TRBJ2-7, with a tentative D call TRBD2 (6 bases). The CDR3 here is CASSLYSGGLYEQYF. The covered CDR3 bases are TGCGCCAGCAGCTTGTATTCAGGAGGGCTCTACGAG.